The clone carrying this T cell receptor (beta chain) was counted many times. The data originate from a study of identical twins. Germline CDR1 is SNHLY and CDR2 is FYNNEI. The CDR3 covers 14 residues. V lost 7 bases and J lost 2, with 14 bases in between. The cDNA had a unique molecular identifier and a template-switch universal primer site. TCRdb reprocessed the 5' RACE reads with MiXCR, giving one entry per CDR3 protein. The sample lists 250,000 to 300,000 distinct CDR3 sequences; roughly 9.7% were seen once. Only healthy Caucasians were enrolled as donors. These sequences were also reported in another study, on yellow fever vaccine responses in identical twins.

V gene TRBV2 combines with J gene TRBJ2-5, with a tentative D call TRBD2 (7 bases). The TCR was taken from a woman aged 18-35 years in good health. Sequenced: CD8+ T cells sorted from blood. The CDR3 DNA follows: TGTGCCAGCAACGGGGGGCCGGGACAAGAGACCCAGTACTTC. Translating gives CASNGGPGQETQYF.